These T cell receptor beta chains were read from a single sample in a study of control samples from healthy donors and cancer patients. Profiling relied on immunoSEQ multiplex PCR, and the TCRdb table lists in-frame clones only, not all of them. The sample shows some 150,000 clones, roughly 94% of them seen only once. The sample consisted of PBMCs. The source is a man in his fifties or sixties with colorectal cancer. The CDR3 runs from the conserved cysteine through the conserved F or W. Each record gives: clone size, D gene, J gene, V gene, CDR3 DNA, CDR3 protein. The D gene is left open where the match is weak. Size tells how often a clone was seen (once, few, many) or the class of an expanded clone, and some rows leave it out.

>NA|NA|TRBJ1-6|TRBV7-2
TGTGCCAGCAGCTTACAGGGACGCTCCTATAATTCACCCCTCCACTTT
CASSLQGRSYNSPLHF
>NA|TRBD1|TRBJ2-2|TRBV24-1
TGTGCCACCAGTGAGGACAGGGACAGGGTGTACACCGGGGAGCTGTTTTTT
CATSEDRDRVYTGELFF
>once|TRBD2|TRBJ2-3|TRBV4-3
TGCGCCAGCAGCCAAGATCAGCGGGGGGATACGCAGTATTTT
CASSQDQRGDTQYF
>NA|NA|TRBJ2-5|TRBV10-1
TGCGCCAGCAGTGTTGGCTACCAAGAGACCCAGTACTTC
CASSVGYQETQYF
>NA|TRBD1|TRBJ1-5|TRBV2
TGTGCCAGCAGTGAAGACAGGGGGTCTCAGCCCCAGCATTTT
CASSEDRGSQPQHF
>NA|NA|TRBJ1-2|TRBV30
TGTGCCTTGGGGGGGTCCTCTCGCTACACCTTC
CALGGSSRYTF
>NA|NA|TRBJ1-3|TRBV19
TGTGCCAGTATTCGTGCCACTCGCTCTGGAAACACCATATATTTT
CASIRATRSGNTIYF
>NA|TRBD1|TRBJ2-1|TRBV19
TGTGCCAGTAGTATGGTTGGGGACAGGCTCTACAATGAGCAGTTCTTC
CASSMVGDRLYNEQFF
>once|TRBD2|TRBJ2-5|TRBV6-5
TGTGCCAGTAGCGGTAGCGGGGGGGCCTCGACCCAGTACTTC
CASSGSGGASTQYF
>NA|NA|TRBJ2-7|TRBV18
TGTGCCAGCTCACCCAGAAGCTACGAGCAGTACTTC
CASSPRSYEQYF
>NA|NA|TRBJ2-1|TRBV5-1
TGCGCCAGCAGCTTGGGATTAGAGCGACCCCGGCCCAATGAGCAGTTCTTC
CASSLGLERPRPNEQFF
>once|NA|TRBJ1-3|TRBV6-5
TGTGCCAGCAGTTACTCTGTTGGAGGGGCCGGAAACACCATATATTTT
CASSYSVGGAGNTIYF
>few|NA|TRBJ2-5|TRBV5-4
TGTGCCAGCAGCTTAGGGGACCAAGAGACCCAGTACTTC
CASSLGDQETQYF
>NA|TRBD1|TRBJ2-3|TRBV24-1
TGTGCCACCAGTGACATGGGGACAGGCCAGCAAGATACGCAGTATTTT
CATSDMGTGQQDTQYF
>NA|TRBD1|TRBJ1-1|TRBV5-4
TGTGCCAGCAGCTTGGCAGGGGGTCCTGAAGCTTTCTTT
CASSLAGGPEAFF